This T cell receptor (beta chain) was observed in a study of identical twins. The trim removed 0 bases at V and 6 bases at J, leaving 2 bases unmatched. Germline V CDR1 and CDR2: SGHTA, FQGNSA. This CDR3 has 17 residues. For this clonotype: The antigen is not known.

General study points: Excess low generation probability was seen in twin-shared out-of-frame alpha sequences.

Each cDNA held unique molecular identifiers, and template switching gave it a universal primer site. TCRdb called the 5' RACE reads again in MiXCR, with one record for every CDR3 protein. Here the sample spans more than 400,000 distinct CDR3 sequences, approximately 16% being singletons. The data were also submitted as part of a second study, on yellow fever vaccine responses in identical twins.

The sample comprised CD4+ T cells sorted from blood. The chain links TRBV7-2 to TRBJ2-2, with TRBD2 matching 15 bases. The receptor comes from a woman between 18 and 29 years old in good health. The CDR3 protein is CASSLAGLAGGAGELFF. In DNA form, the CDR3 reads TGTGCCAGCAGCTTAGCTGGACTAGCGGGGGGGGCCGGGGAGCTGTTTTTT.